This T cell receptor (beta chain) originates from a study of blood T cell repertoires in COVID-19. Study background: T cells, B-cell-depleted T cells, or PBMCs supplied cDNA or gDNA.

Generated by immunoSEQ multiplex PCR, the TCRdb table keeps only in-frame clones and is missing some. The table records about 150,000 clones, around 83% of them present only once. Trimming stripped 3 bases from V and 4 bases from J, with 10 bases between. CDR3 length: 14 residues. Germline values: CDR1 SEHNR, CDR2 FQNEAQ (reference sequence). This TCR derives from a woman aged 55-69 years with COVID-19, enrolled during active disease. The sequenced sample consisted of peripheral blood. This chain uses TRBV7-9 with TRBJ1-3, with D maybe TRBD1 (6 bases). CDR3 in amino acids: CASSFGRGGNTIYF. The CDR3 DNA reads TGTGCCAGCAGCTTCGGCAGGGGAGGAAACACCATATATTTT. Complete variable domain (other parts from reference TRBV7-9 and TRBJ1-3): DTGVSQNPRHKITKRGQNVTFRCDPISEHNRLYWYRQTLGQGPEFLTYFQNEAQLEKSRLLSDRFSAERPKGSFSTLEIQRTEQGDSAMYLCASSFGRGGNTIYFGEGSWLTVV.